Each of the 8 T cell receptor beta chains below was sequenced from the same sample in a study of blood T cells in healthy people across ages. Primed by a sample-barcoded 5' primer and a J-beta primer mix, a second PCR proceeded for about 6 to 11 cycles. TCRdb fed the 5' RACE reads into MiXCR, producing one record per CDR3 protein. Among 550,000 to 800,000 distinct CDR3 sequences listed, 32% were seen once. Input material: blood. These receptors were obtained from an elderly woman in good health.

This clonotype has only a few counts. The chain joins TRBV30 to TRBJ1-2; D possibly corresponds to TRBD1 (6 bases). V was shortened by 4 bases and J by 9 bases, with 15 bases between the two germline ends. The CDR3 has 12 residues. The germline gives CDR1 GTSNPN, CDR2 SVGIG (reference sequence). The CDR3 nucleotides read TGTGCCTGGAACAGGGAAGGCTTGCGCTACACCTTC. Translation gives CAWNREGLRYTF.

There are a few counts of this clonotype. A much larger clone lies a single base off, so this may be a read error. The chain couples TRBV5-1 to TRBJ2-6, with 9 bases aligning to TRBD1. The CDR3 has 17 amino acids. The germline gives CDR1 SGHRS, CDR2 YFSETQ. CDR3 DNA: TGCGCCAGCAGCTTGGAACAGGGGGCGCGAGGGGCCAACGTCCGGACTTTC. Residues: CASSLEQGARGANVRTF.

This clonotype was detected a few times. The rearrangement links TRBV19 to TRBJ2-1; D is unresolved. The CDR3 runs to 15 residues. Trimming took 6 bases from V and 5 from J, leaving 17 bases between them. Germline V CDR1 and CDR2: LNHDA, SQIVND (reference sequence). In nucleotides, the CDR3 is TGTGCCAGTAGAAAATTGACCGGGCCTAACAATGAGCAGTTCTTC. Its protein product is CASRKLTGPNNEQFF.

This clonotype has a count of ten or more. The chain couples TRBV9 to TRBJ1-1; a possible D gene is TRBD1 (5 bases). The CDR3 sequence is 14 residues long. V was trimmed by 0 bases and J by 5 bases, leaving 11 bases between them. Germline CDR1 reads SGDLS; CDR2 reads YYNGEE. In nucleotides, the CDR3 is TGTGCCAGCAGCGTAGATGGGGGTAGGACTGAAGCTTTCTTT. Amino acid sequence: CASSVDGGRTEAFF. The full variable domain, completed using reference TRBV9 and TRBJ1-1, is DSGVTQTPKHLITATGQRVTLRCSPRSGDLSVYWYQQSLDQGLQFLIQYYNGEERAKGNILERFSAQQFPDLHSELNLSSLELGDSALYFCASSVDGGRTEAFFGQGTRLTVV.

The gene calls are TRBV28 and TRBJ1-1; D perhaps matches TRBD1 (6 bases). Per germline, CDR1 MDHEN and CDR2 SYDVKM. The CDR3 sequence is 14 residues long. Trimming took off 7 bases at V and 4 bases at J, with 16 bases between the two ends. CDR3 nucleotide sequence: TGTGCCAGCAAGGGGGAGGCCGCGCCCACTGAAGCTTTCTTT. Its protein product is CASKGEAAPTEAFF.

The table lists this clonotype with many counts. The chain joins TRBV20-1 to TRBJ1-1; possible D gene TRBD1, 6 bases. Trimming left V 5 bases short and J 4 bases short, with 14 bases between. The CDR3 loop spans 13 amino acids. The germline V gene has CDR1 DFQATT and CDR2 SNEGSKA (reference sequence). The CDR3 sequence: CSAPQQGGTEAFF. In DNA form, the CDR3 reads TGCAGTGCTCCGCAACAGGGAGGCACTGAAGCTTTCTTT.

At least ten counts were recorded for this clonotype. The V call is TRBV7-2, the J call TRBJ2-1; 10 bases agree with TRBD2. Germline V lookup: CDR1 SGHTA, CDR2 FQGNSA. V shed 2 bases, J shed 0 bases, and the junction held 13 bases outside the gene matches. CDR3 length: 20 amino acids. CDR3 protein: CASSLLWASGGPSSYNEQFF. The DNA for the CDR3 is TGTGCCAGCAGCTTACTGTGGGCTAGCGGGGGTCCAAGCTCCTACAATGAGCAGTTCTTC.

This clonotype came up many times. The chain joins TRBV5-1 to TRBJ2-1; 7 bases are a match to TRBD2. Looked up from germline, CDR1 is SGHRS and CDR2 is YFSETQ. The J segment lost 6 bases and the V segment lost 5 bases, leaving 8 bases of the junction unmatched. The CDR3 is 14 residues long. DNA for the CDR3: TGCGCCAGCAGGGTGGTAGCGGGCATCAATGAGCAGTTCTTC. Its translation: CASRVVAGINEQFF.